This note documents a single T cell receptor (beta chain) sequence. This specimen comes from a study of blood T cell repertoires in COVID-19. The overall study: Samples of COVID-19 (acute and convalescent) were obtained from the United States, Italy and Spain. PBMCs, B-cell-depleted T cells, or T cells provided the cDNA or gDNA that made up the material.

CDR1 and CDR2 from the germline V gene are SGHRS and YFSETQ. V lost 0 bases, J lost 7 bases, and 11 bases lay in between. The CDR3 consists of 15 residues. Sequencing used immunoSEQ multiplex PCR; TCRdb keeps in-frame clones, though not all of them. This sample carries 200,000 to 300,000 clones, over 80% of them seen once, and the ten largest clones take 1.5% to 1.7%. Sequencing was done on a sample of peripheral blood. The chain couples TRBV5-1 to TRBJ1-6; tentatively, D is TRBD1 (5 bases). This TCR was recovered from a middle-aged woman who had recovered from COVID-19. The CDR3 is CASSLGRAFNSPLHF. CDR3 nucleotide sequence: TGCGCCAGCAGCTTGGGCAGGGCTTTCAATTCACCCCTCCACTTT.